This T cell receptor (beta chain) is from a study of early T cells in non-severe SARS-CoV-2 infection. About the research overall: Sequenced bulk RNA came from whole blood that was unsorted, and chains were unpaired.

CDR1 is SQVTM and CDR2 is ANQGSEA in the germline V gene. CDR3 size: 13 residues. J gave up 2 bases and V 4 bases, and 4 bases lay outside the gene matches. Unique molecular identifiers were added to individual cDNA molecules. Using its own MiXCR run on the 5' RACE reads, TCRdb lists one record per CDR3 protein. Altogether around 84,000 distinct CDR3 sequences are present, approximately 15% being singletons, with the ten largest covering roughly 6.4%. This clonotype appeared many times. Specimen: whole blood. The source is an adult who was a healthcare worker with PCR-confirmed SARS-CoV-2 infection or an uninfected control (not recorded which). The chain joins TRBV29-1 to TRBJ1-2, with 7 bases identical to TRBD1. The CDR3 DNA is TGCAGCGTTGGGGACAGTATAAACTATGGCTACACCTTC. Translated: CSVGDSINYGYTF.